The clone carrying this T cell receptor (beta chain) was recorded many times. Its target is unknown. An oligonucleotide containing a UMI was ligated to the 3' end of TCR cDNA. Whole blood, roughly 2.4 ml, came from adult healthy volunteers. Amplification of ligated cDNA took four PCR rounds with SP2 and nested alpha and beta constant primers. Blood and skin TCR RNA was reverse transcribed with alpha and beta constant primers. Each CDR3 protein is one row after TCRdb ran MiXCR on the 5' RACE reads. The data show 55,000 to 70,000 distinct CDR3 sequences, around 8% seen once. The record originates from a study of naive and memory T cell subsets. Germline lookup yields CDR1 KGHSH and CDR2 LQKENI. Trimming took 0 bases from V and 4 from J, leaving 15 bases between them. There are 16 residues in the CDR3. Study outcomes and limitations: The RNA method is potentially sensitive to activation and differentiation changes.

This receptor was identified in a female donor in good health. The rearrangement uses TRBV18 and TRBJ1-1; the D gene is possibly TRBD1 (5 bases). CDR3 in DNA: TGTGCCAGCTCACCACCGGGACGCAACTTGGCCACTGAAGCTTTCTTT. This translates into CASSPPGRNLATEAFF.